The 9 T cell receptor beta chains presented below share a single source sample, sequenced in a study of T cell clonotyping in hematopoietic cell transplantation. Only in-frame clones appear in the TCRdb table, and some are missing; sequencing was by immunoSEQ multiplex PCR. The repertoire holds around 10,000 clones, with approximately 80% as singletons. The material was PBMCs, obtained at the time of graft-versus-host disease after allogeneic stem cell transplant. All receptors derive from a male patient in his sixties or seventies who had an allogeneic stem cell transplant from an unrelated donor, so the T cells may come from the graft donor. Some clones in this sample may be carry-over from other donors' samples.

The chain is built from TRBV7-2 and TRBJ2-1; TRBD1 agrees at 8 bases. The V gene's germline CDR1 is SGHTA and CDR2 FQGNSA. The CDR3 runs 13 residues. The ends lost 1 base at V and 12 bases at J; junction bases unmatched: 5. Here the CDR3 reads CASSLGAGGAQFF. CDR3 in DNA: TGTGCCAGCAGCTTAGGGGCAGGGGGCGCGCAGTTCTTC.

CDR3 nucleotides: TGTGCCAGCAGTGTGACAGGGTTCAATGGCTACACCTTC. Translating gives CASSVTGFNGYTF. The rearrangement joins TRBV27 to TRBJ1-2, with TRBD1 matching 7 bases. Germline V lookup: CDR1 MNHEY, CDR2 SMNVEV (reference sequence). This CDR3 spans 13 amino acids. V shed 5 bases and J 6 bases; nucleotides not matched to a gene: 6.

The V gene is TRBV7-9, the J gene TRBJ2-1, with D hard to call. The CDR3 sequence is 13 residues long. Germline CDR1 and CDR2: SEHNR and FQNEAQ (reference sequence). The V gene lost 5 bases and the J gene lost 2 bases, with 7 bases spanning the gap. The DNA of the CDR3 is TGTGCCAGCAGCCCACCTGCCTACAATGAGCAGTTCTTC. Translating gives CASSPPAYNEQFF.

This clone was found a few times. The chain is built from TRBV29-1 and TRBJ2-5, with TRBD1 identical over 9 bases. Per germline, CDR1 SQVTM and CDR2 ANQGSEA. V lost 6 bases and J lost 3; bases outside the gene matches: 5. CDR3 length: 13 amino acids. CDR3 nucleotide sequence: TGCAGCGTGACGACAGGGGGGGAAGAGACCCAGTACTTC. Protein: CSVTTGGEETQYF.

V is TRBV27 and J is TRBJ2-5, with 9 bases aligning to TRBD1. CDR1 and CDR2 from the germline V gene are MNHEY and SMNVEV (reference sequence). The trim removed 4 bases at V and 2 bases at J, leaving 8 bases unmatched. The CDR3 totals 16 residues. CDR3 nucleotides: TGTGCCAGCAGTTCAGGGACAGGGAGGGTACAAGAGACCCAGTACTTC. Protein: CASSSGTGRVQETQYF.

The rearrangement joins TRBV5-1 to TRBJ2-2, with D maybe TRBD1 (6 bases). Trimming stripped 4 bases from V and 2 bases from J, with 12 bases between. This CDR3 has 15 residues. Germline V gene sequence: CDR1 SGHRS, CDR2 YFSETQ. The CDR3 sequence is CASSQRTDNTGELFF. CDR3 nucleotides: TGCGCCAGCAGCCAGCGGACAGACAACACCGGGGAGCTGTTTTTT.

The rearrangement links TRBV13 to TRBJ1-2, with TRBD1 as a possible D gene (6 bases). V was clipped by 1 base and J by 10 bases, with 16 bases between them. This CDR3 has 14 amino acids. Germline CDR1 is PRHDT and CDR2 is FYEKMQ (reference sequence). The CDR3 loop reads CASSLEAGVRPYTF. The CDR3 bases are TGTGCCAGCAGCTTAGAAGCAGGGGTGAGACCCTACACCTTC.

V is TRBV4-1 and J is TRBJ1-5; TRBD1 might be the D (5 bases). The CDR3 totals 15 residues. V was shortened by 0 bases and J by 3 bases, with 9 bases between the two germline ends. CDR1 is MGHRA, CDR2 YSYEKL, per germline. This chain's CDR3 is CASSQEAQDNQPQHF. CDR3 DNA sequence: TGCGCCAGCAGCCAAGAAGCACAGGACAATCAGCCCCAGCATTTT.

The chain has TRBV19 and TRBJ2-3; 13 bases agree with TRBD2. CDR1 is LNHDA, CDR2 SQIVND, per germline (reference sequence). V shed 4 bases, J shed 5 bases, and the junction held 6 bases outside the gene matches. The CDR3 length is 16 residues. The chain's CDR3 is CASSTLLAGGKDTQYF. The CDR3 DNA reads TGTGCCAGTAGTACCCTACTAGCGGGGGGGAAAGATACGCAGTATTTT.